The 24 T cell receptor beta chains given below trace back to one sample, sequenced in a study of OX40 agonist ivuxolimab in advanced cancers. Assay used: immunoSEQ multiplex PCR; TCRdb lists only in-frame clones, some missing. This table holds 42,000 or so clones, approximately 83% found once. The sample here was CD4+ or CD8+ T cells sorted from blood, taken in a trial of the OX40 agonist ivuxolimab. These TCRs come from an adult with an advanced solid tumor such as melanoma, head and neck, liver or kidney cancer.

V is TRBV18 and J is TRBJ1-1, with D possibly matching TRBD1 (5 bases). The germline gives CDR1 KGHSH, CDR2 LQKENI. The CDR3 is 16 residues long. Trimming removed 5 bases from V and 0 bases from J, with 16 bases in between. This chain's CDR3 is CASSSTPTGLNTEAFF. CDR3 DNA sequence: TGTGCCAGCTCATCAACCCCCACAGGACTGAACACTGAAGCTTTCTTT.

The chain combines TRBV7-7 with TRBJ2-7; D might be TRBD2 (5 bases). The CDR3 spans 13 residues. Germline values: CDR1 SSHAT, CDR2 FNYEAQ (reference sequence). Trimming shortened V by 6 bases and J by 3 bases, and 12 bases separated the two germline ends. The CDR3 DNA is TGTGCCAGCAGTTCCGGTGCGGGCTACGAGCAGTACTTC. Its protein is CASSSGAGYEQYF.

CDR3 sequence (DNA): TGCGCCAGCAGCCGAACTTTGGGGACCAATGAGCAGTTCTTC. Translation gives CASSRTLGTNEQFF. This chain connects TRBV4-1 to TRBJ2-1; D assignment may be TRBD1 or TRBD2 (5 bases each). The CDR3 length is 14 residues. V gave up 4 bases and J gave up 6 bases, with 13 bases separating them. CDR1 and CDR2 from the germline V gene are MGHRA and YSYEKL.

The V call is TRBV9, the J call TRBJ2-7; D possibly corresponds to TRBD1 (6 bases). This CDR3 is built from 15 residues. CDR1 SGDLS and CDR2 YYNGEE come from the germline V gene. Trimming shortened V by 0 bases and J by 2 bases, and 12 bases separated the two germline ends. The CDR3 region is CASSVAGGDTYEQYF. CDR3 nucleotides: TGTGCCAGCAGCGTAGCTGGTGGGGACACCTACGAGCAGTACTTC.

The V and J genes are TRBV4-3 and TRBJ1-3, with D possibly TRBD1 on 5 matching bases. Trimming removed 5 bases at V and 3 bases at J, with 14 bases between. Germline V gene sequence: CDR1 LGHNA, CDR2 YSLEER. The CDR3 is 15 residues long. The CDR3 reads CASSTGWGGGNTIYF. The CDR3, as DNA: TGCGCCAGCAGCACTGGGTGGGGGGGTGGAAACACCATATATTTT.

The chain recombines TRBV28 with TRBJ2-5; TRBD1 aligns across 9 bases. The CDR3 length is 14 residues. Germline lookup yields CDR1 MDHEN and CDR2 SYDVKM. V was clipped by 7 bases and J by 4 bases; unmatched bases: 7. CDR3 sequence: CASNSGQGGETQYF. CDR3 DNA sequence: TGTGCCAGCAATTCGGGACAGGGAGGAGAGACCCAGTACTTC.

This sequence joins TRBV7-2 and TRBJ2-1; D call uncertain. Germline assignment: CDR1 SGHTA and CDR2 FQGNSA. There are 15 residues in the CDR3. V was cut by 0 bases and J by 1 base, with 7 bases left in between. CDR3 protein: CASSLAAQSYNEQFF. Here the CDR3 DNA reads TGTGCCAGCAGCTTAGCGGCCCAATCCTACAATGAGCAGTTCTTC.

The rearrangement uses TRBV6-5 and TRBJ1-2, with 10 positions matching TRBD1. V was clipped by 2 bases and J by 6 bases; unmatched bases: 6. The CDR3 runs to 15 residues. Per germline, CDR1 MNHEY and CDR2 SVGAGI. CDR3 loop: CASSYARDRGNGYTF. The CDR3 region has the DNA TGTGCCAGCAGTTACGCTCGGGACAGGGGTAATGGCTACACCTTC.

Here the CDR3 DNA reads TGTGCCAGCACCAACGACAGGAACACTGAAGCTTTCTTT. Amino acid sequence: CASTNDRNTEAFF. V and J are TRBV7-2 and TRBJ1-1; tentatively, D is TRBD1 (5 bases). V lost 7 bases and J 1 base, leaving 10 bases between the germline ends. CDR1 is SGHTA and CDR2 is FQGNSA in the germline V gene. The CDR3 extends over 13 amino acids.

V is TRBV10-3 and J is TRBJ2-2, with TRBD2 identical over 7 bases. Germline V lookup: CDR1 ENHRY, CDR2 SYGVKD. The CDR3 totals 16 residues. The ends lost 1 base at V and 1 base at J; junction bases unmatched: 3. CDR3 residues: CAISELASGNTGELFF. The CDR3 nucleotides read TGTGCCATCAGTGAGTTGGCTAGCGGGAACACCGGGGAGCTGTTTTTT.

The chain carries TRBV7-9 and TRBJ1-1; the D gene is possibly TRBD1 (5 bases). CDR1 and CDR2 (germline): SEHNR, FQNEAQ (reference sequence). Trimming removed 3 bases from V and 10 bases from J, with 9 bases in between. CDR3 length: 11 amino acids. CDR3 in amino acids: CASSFDSGAFF. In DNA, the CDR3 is TGTGCCAGCAGCTTCGACAGCGGAGCTTTCTTT.

CDR3 in amino acids: CAWSVSAGGALNEQFF. The CDR3 DNA follows: TGTGCCTGGAGTGTATCGGCGGGAGGGGCCCTTAATGAGCAGTTCTTC. The chain joins TRBV30 to TRBJ2-1; TRBD2 matches at 9 bases. J was trimmed by 7 bases and V by 0 bases; bases with no gene match: 10. The CDR3 is 16 amino acids. The germline gives CDR1 GTSNPN, CDR2 SVGIG (reference sequence).

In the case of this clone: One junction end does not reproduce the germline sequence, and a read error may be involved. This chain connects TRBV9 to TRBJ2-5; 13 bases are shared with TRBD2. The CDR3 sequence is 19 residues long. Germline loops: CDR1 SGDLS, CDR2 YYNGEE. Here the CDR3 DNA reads TGTACCAGCAGCGTAGGAGCGGTCGGACTAGCGGGAGTTGGAGAGACCCAGTACTTC. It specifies CTSSVGAVGLAGVGETQYF. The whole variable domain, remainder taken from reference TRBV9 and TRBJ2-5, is DSGVTQTPKHLITATGQRVTLRCSPRSGDLSVYWYQQSLDQGLQFLIQYYNGEERAKGNILERFSAQQFPDLHSELNLSSLELGDSALYFCTSSVGAVGLAGVGETQYFGPGTRLLVL.

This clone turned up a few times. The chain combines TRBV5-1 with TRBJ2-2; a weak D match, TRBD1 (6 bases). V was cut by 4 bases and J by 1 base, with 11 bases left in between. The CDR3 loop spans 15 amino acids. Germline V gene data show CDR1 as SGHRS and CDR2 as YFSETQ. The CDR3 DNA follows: TGCGCCAGCAGCGGGTGGGGACAGAACACCGGGGAGCTGTTTTTT. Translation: CASSGWGQNTGELFF.

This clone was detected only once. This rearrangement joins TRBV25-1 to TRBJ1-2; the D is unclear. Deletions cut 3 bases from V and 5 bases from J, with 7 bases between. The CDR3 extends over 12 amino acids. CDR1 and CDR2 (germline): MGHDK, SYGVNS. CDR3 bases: TGTGCCAGCAGTGAGACGGTATATGGCTACACCTTC. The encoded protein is CASSETVYGYTF.

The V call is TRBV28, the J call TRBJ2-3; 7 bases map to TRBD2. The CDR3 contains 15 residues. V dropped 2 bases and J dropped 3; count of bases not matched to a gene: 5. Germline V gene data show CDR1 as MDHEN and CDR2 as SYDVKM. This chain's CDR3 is CASSLGGSATDTQYF. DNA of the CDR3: TGTGCCAGCAGTTTAGGCGGGAGCGCGACAGATACGCAGTATTTT.

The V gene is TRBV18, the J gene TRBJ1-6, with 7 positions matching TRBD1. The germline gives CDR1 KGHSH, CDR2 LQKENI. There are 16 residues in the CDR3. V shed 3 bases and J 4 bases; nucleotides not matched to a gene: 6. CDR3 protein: CASSPSTGSYNSPLHF. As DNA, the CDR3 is TGTGCCAGCTCACCCTCGACAGGGAGTTATAATTCACCCCTCCACTTT.

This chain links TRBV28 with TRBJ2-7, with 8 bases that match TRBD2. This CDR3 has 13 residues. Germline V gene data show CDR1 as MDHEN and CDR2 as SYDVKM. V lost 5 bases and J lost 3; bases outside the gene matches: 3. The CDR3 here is CASSVGTSYEQYF. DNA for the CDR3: TGTGCCAGCAGTGTTGGGACTAGCTACGAGCAGTACTTC.

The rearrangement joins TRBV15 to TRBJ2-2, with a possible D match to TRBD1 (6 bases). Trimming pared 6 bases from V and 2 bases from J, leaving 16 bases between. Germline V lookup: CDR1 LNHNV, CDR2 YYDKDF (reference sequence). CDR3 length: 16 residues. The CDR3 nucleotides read TGTGCCACCAGGGATACCGGGACATTTAACACCGGGGAGCTGTTTTTT. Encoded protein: CATRDTGTFNTGELFF.

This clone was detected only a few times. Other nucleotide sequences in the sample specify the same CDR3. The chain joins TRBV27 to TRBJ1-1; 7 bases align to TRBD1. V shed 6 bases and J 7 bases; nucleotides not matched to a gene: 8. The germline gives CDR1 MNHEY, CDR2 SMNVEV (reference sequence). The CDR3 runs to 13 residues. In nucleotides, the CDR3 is TGTGCCAGCAGCATAACTTCAGGGGGTGAAGCTTTCTTT. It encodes CASSITSGGEAFF.

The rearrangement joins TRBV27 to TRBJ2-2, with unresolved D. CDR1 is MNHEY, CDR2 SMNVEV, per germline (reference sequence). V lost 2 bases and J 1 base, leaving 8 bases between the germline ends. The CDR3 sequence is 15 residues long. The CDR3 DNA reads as TGTGCCAGCAGTTTAGGAACAGTGAACACCGGGGAGCTGTTTTTT. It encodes CASSLGTVNTGELFF.

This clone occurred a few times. The CDR3 region is CASSQEWAAPSSTDTQYF. The CDR3 DNA sequence: TGCGCCAGCAGCCAAGAATGGGCGGCACCAAGCAGCACAGATACGCAGTATTTT. V gene TRBV4-3 combines with J gene TRBJ2-3; the D is unclear. Germline V gives CDR1 LGHNA, CDR2 YSLEER. There are 18 residues in the CDR3. The V and J ends lost 0 bases and 0 bases respectively, with 16 bases between them.

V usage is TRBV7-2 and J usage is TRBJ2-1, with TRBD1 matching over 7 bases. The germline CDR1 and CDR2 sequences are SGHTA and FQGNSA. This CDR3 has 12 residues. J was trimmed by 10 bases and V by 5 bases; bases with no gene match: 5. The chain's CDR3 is CASSLDRVEQFF. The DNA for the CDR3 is TGTGCCAGCAGCCTCGACAGGGTCGAGCAGTTCTTC.

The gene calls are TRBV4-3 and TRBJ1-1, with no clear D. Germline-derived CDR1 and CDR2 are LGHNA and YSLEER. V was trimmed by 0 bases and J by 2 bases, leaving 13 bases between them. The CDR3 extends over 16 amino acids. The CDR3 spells CASSQELARSNTEAFF. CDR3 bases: TGCGCCAGCAGCCAAGAGTTGGCACGGTCTAACACTGAAGCTTTCTTT.